The T cell receptor (beta chain) under discussion was sequenced for a study of long-term antiretroviral therapy in people with HIV. Broader study findings: Collection of the blood, which took place between the mid-2000s and the late 2010s, possibly occurred under older ART regimens. Repertoires looked antigen-experienced, with only a slight naive shift after ART. No data on ART adherence, viral resistance or therapy changes.

Concerning this clone itself: Its antigen is unidentified.

Version v3.0 of the immunoSEQ assay ran at survey level. Using immunoSEQ multiplex PCR, the repertoire was profiled, and TCRdb retains in-frame clones only, with some absent. The repertoire holds around 31,000 clones, with less than 90% as singletons. In the United States, treatment was given to all participants with HIV. The receptor was derived from a man in his forties or fifties with HIV. Material: unsorted PBMCs, obtained roughly 5 years before starting antiretroviral therapy.

CDR3 protein: CSVVPSGSLETQYF. The CDR3 nucleotides are TGCAGCGTTGTCCCTAGCGGGAGCTTGGAGACCCAGTACTTC. The V gene is TRBV29-1, the J gene TRBJ2-5; 10 nucleotides align to TRBD2. This CDR3 is built from 14 residues. Per the germline V gene, CDR1 is SQVTM and CDR2 is ANQGSEA. Trimming took 4 bases from V and 5 from J; bases not matched to a gene: 7.